Presented here are 22 T cell receptor beta chains from one specimen sequenced in a study of blood T cell repertoires in COVID-19. Libraries were prepared by immunoSEQ multiplex PCR; TCRdb keeps only in-frame clonotypes and omits some of them. The sample comprises some 320,000 clones, roughly 88% of which are singletons, and 5.5% to 7% rests with the top ten. The sequencing sample was made of peripheral blood. Receptor source: a woman under 40 who had recovered from COVID-19.

The chain couples TRBV6-5 to TRBJ1-5, with 9 bases identical to TRBD1. The CDR3 runs to 14 residues. The germline gives CDR1 MNHEY, CDR2 SVGAGI. J was trimmed by 6 bases and V by 5 bases; bases with no gene match: 5. CDR3 sequence: CASSRDRDAQPQHF. The CDR3 nucleotides read TGTGCCAGCAGTAGGGACAGGGACGCTCAGCCCCAGCATTTT.

This rearrangement joins TRBV9 to TRBJ1-4; TRBD1 matches 9 bases. CDR3 length: 16 residues. V trimming: 0 bases; J trimming: 8 bases; junction bases outside the gene matches: 8. Germline values: CDR1 SGDLS, CDR2 YYNGEE. The CDR3 loop is CASSVDSTGGREKLFF. CDR3 bases: TGTGCCAGCAGCGTAGATTCGACAGGGGGTAGAGAAAAACTGTTTTTT.

This chain uses TRBV19 with TRBJ1-2; D may be TRBD1 (6 bases). The CDR3 covers 14 residues. Germline CDR1 is LNHDA and CDR2 is SQIVND (reference sequence). The V and J ends lost 6 bases and 4 bases respectively, with 15 bases between them. Here the CDR3 DNA reads TGTGCCAGTAGCCCCAACAGGGTTGGCTATGGCTACACCTTC. Amino acid sequence: CASSPNRVGYGYTF.

The chain uses TRBV18 and TRBJ2-5; 7 positions agree with TRBD2. Germline lookup yields CDR1 KGHSH and CDR2 LQKENI. Trimming cost V 3 bases and J 5 bases; bases outside gene matches: 3. This CDR3 has 13 amino acids. CDR3 bases: TGTGCCAGCTCACCGGGAGGGGAGGAGACCCAGTACTTC. Its translation: CASSPGGEETQYF. Combining the CDR3 with reference TRBV18 and TRBJ2-5 gives the whole variable domain NAGVMQNPRHLVRRRGQEARLRCSPMKGHSHVYWYRQLPEEGLKFMVYLQKENIIDESGMPKERFSAEFPKEGPSILRIQQVVRGDSAAYFCASSPGGEETQYFGPGTRLLVL.

The rearrangement uses TRBV7-3 and TRBJ1-1; TRBD1 is a possible D gene (5 bases). This CDR3 spans 13 amino acids. The V and J ends lost 5 bases and 7 bases respectively, with 14 bases between them. In germline, CDR1 is SGHTA, CDR2 FQGTGA. The CDR3 here is CASSPGPQGEAFF. The CDR3 DNA is TGTGCCAGCAGCCCGGGCCCTCAGGGTGAAGCTTTCTTT.

This chain uses TRBV28 with TRBJ2-3; maybe TRBD2 (6 bases). This CDR3 has 15 residues. V was shortened by 3 bases and J by 2 bases, with 12 bases between the two germline ends. Per the germline V gene, CDR1 is MDHEN and CDR2 is SYDVKM. The CDR3 sequence: CASSFPSESTDTQYF. For the CDR3, the DNA is TGTGCCAGCAGTTTCCCTAGCGAATCCACAGATACGCAGTATTTT.

The rearrangement joins TRBV4-3 to TRBJ1-4, with D hard to call. Germline V gene sequence: CDR1 LGHNA, CDR2 YSLEER. The CDR3 loop spans 14 amino acids. V lost 4 bases, J lost 7 bases, and 13 bases lay in between. The CDR3 nucleotides are TGCGCCAGCAGCCGCCGATACCTGGCTGAAAAACTGTTTTTT. Its protein product is CASSRRYLAEKLFF.

This chain joins TRBV6-2 or TRBV6-3 and TRBJ1-1, with a weak D call TRBD1 (6 bases). Germline loops: CDR1 MNHEY, CDR2 SVGEGT. V dropped 1 base and J dropped 0 bases, with 18 bases sitting between them. There are 18 residues in the CDR3. The CDR3 protein is CASSYYPWSGVMNTEAFF. For the CDR3, the DNA is TGTGCCAGCAGTTACTACCCTTGGTCAGGGGTCATGAACACTGAAGCTTTCTTT.

The rearrangement uses TRBV2 and TRBJ1-1, with 7 positions matching TRBD1. The CDR3 extends over 14 amino acids. CDR1 and CDR2 from the germline V gene are SNHLY and FYNNEI. V was clipped by 8 bases and J by 1 base; unmatched bases: 7. The CDR3 region has the DNA TGTGCCAGCGGAAGGGGGCTAACGAACACTGAAGCTTTCTTT. This encodes CASGRGLTNTEAFF.

This sequence joins TRBV9 and TRBJ2-5; D is ambiguous. Germline V gene lookup returns CDR1 SGDLS and CDR2 YYNGEE. Trimming took 1 base from V and 4 from J, leaving 11 bases between them. This CDR3 is built from 14 residues. In nucleotides, the CDR3 is TGTGCCAGCAGCGTATACTTTCGAGGAGAGACCCAGTACTTC. Amino acid sequence: CASSVYFRGETQYF.

The chain joins TRBV4-1 to TRBJ1-5, with D hard to call. Germline CDR1 MGHRA, CDR2 YSYEKL. Trimming removed 0 bases from V and 4 bases from J, with 7 bases in between. This CDR3 region has 14 residues. CDR3 loop: CASSQDGGNQPQHF. The CDR3 coding sequence is TGCGCCAGCAGCCAAGACGGAGGAAATCAGCCCCAGCATTTT.

This chain joins TRBV5-1 and TRBJ2-4; D is possibly TRBD1 (5 bases). CDR1 SGHRS and CDR2 YFSETQ come from the germline V gene. There are 14 residues in the CDR3. V lost 1 base to trimming and J lost 16 bases, with 21 bases between them. The CDR3 DNA sequence: TGCGCCAGCAGCTTGAACGCGGCAGGGAAGGGTGGATACTTC. It encodes CASSLNAAGKGGYF.

The sample holds one count of this clone. This chain connects TRBV7-2 to TRBJ1-2, with 10 bases matching TRBD1. Germline assignment: CDR1 SGHTA and CDR2 FQGNSA. The V and J ends lost 4 bases and 3 bases, in that order; junction bases with no gene match: 2. This CDR3 is 14 amino acids long. CDR3 bases: TGTGCCAGCAGCTCCGGGACAGGGGACTATGGCTACACCTTC. Amino acid sequence: CASSSGTGDYGYTF.

The chain joins TRBV7-2 to TRBJ2-7; perhaps TRBD2 as D (7 bases). Deletions cut 5 bases from V and 6 bases from J, with 17 bases between. CDR1 and CDR2 from the germline V gene are SGHTA and FQGNSA. CDR3 size: 14 residues. DNA for the CDR3: TGTGCCAGCAGCGTGGAGGGGGGGATCGGCGAGCAGTACTTC. This gives the protein CASSVEGGIGEQYF.

The CDR3 protein is CASSPRDFGPSGSQYF. In nucleotides, the CDR3 is TGTGCCAGCAGCCCTCGGGACTTCGGTCCCTCGGGTAGTCAGTACTTC. The V gene is TRBV11-2, the J gene TRBJ2-4, with a tentative D call TRBD2 (6 bases). V was clipped by 5 bases and J by 12 bases, with 26 bases between them. CDR1 is SGHAT, CDR2 FQNNGV, per germline. The CDR3 contains 16 residues.

The V call is TRBV28, the J call TRBJ1-4; weak D call: TRBD1 (5 bases). Germline-derived CDR1 and CDR2 are MDHEN and SYDVKM. This CDR3 is built from 15 residues. Trimming left V 6 bases short and J 2 bases short, with 13 bases between. CDR3 sequence reads: CASSLGGRTNEKLFF. CDR3 DNA: TGTGCCAGCAGCCTCGGGGGACGGACTAATGAAAAACTGTTTTTT. Supplemented by reference TRBV28 and TRBJ1-4, the full variable domain reads DVKVTQSSRYLVKRTGEKVFLECVQDMDHENMFWYRQDPGLGLRLIYFSYDVKMKEKGDIPEGYSVSREKKERFSLILESASTNQTSMYLCASSLGGRTNEKLFFGSGTQLSVL.

The chain carries TRBV28 and TRBJ2-5; 11 positions agree with TRBD2. Germline V gene lookup returns CDR1 MDHEN and CDR2 SYDVKM. CDR3 length equals 17 residues. The V gene end was trimmed by 5 bases and the J gene end by 0 bases; junction bases not matched to a gene: 8. CDR3 region: CASSTYLAGGYQETQYF. The CDR3, as DNA: TGTGCCAGCAGTACGTACTTAGCGGGGGGGTACCAAGAGACCCAGTACTTC.

Details on this clone: Other DNA sequences in this sample translate to the same CDR3. The genes are TRBV2 and TRBJ2-2, with no clear D. The CDR3 is 11 amino acids. The V gene lost 11 bases and the J gene lost 6 bases, with 10 bases spanning the gap. Looked up from germline, CDR1 is SNHLY and CDR2 is FYNNEI. The CDR3 nucleotides are TGTGCCTCCAGAGGTTCCGGGGAGCTGTTTTTT. Translated, it gives CASRGSGELFF.

The rearrangement uses TRBV29-1 and TRBJ2-5, with 10 nucleotides matching TRBD1. The V gene's germline CDR1 is SQVTM and CDR2 ANQGSEA. V shed 5 bases and J 5 bases; nucleotides not matched to a gene: 8. The CDR3 is 14 residues long. The CDR3 here is CSVLGDRGRETQYF. The CDR3 DNA reads TGCAGCGTTTTGGGGGACAGGGGACGGGAGACCCAGTACTTC.

The chain combines TRBV6-5 with TRBJ1-2; D unclear. The CDR3 consists of 15 residues. Germline loops: CDR1 MNHEY, CDR2 SVGAGI. V lost 2 bases and J 4 bases, leaving 14 bases between the germline ends. CDR3 nucleotide sequence: TGTGCCAGCAGTTACAGGGCGGGCAGCCTCTATGGCTACACCTTC. Encoded protein: CASSYRAGSLYGYTF.

The rearrangement uses TRBV7-2 and TRBJ2-5, with TRBD1 identical over 7 bases. The CDR3 runs 14 residues. V shed 4 bases and J 5 bases; nucleotides not matched to a gene: 7. Germline CDR1 reads SGHTA; CDR2 reads FQGNSA. The CDR3 spells CASSSGGQYETQYF. DNA of the CDR3: TGTGCCAGCAGCTCTGGGGGACAGTACGAGACCCAGTACTTC.

The chain employs TRBV10-2 and TRBJ2-5; possibly TRBD2 for D (6 bases). The V end was cut by 8 bases, the J end by 2 bases, with 21 bases between. The CDR3 consists of 16 residues. The V gene's germline CDR1 is WSHSY and CDR2 SAAADI. The CDR3: CASEAGTLDYQETQYF. CDR3 in DNA: TGCGCCAGCGAGGCGGGGACGTTGGACTATCAAGAGACCCAGTACTTC.